Listed below are T cell receptor beta chains from one sample, sequenced in a study of T-cell memory formation after mild COVID-19. From the 5' RACE reads, TCRdb called clonotypes with MiXCR, one entry per CDR3 protein. The data contain more than 200,000 distinct CDR3 sequences, about 16% of them seen just once; the ten biggest clones take up approximately 3.6%. Sequencing was performed on PBMCs or a T cell subset sorted from them (not recorded which). The receptors were sampled from a man between 18 and 29 years old who had mild COVID-19 (a few samples of this study predate the infection). Cell type and time point are not known. Each CDR3 is given without its conserved first and last residue. The order of the fields is V gene, J gene, CDR3 protein.

v_gene: TRBV7-9; j_gene: TRBJ2-7; CDR3aa: ASSLAGGALSEQY
v_gene: TRBV6-5; j_gene: TRBJ2-7; CDR3aa: ASSYSKGRGSYEQY
v_gene: TRBV7-9; j_gene: TRBJ1-1; CDR3aa: ASSRRQGRDTEAF
v_gene: TRBV6-6; j_gene: TRBJ2-1; CDR3aa: ASSYSPGTSVDEQF
v_gene: TRBV11-2; j_gene: TRBJ2-4; CDR3aa: ASSTSGGNIQY
v_gene: TRBV10-3; j_gene: TRBJ2-2; CDR3aa: AISESNQGTGELF
v_gene: TRBV5-1; j_gene: TRBJ2-5; CDR3aa: ASSLDVGGETQY
v_gene: TRBV7-2; j_gene: TRBJ2-1; CDR3aa: ASRPGGYNEQF
v_gene: TRBV5-1; j_gene: TRBJ2-7; CDR3aa: ASKGEYEQY
v_gene: TRBV2; j_gene: TRBJ1-5; CDR3aa: ASTTTGGGWPQH
v_gene: TRBV4-3; j_gene: TRBJ2-5; CDR3aa: ASSQDWRDQETQY
v_gene: TRBV5-1; j_gene: TRBJ1-4; CDR3aa: ASSLDSRNEKLF
v_gene: TRBV28; j_gene: TRBJ1-2; CDR3aa: ASSRAGTAYT
v_gene: TRBV6-5; j_gene: TRBJ1-3; CDR3aa: ASSLTGTGISGNTIY
v_gene: TRBV12-3/TRBV12-4; j_gene: TRBJ1-1; CDR3aa: ASRSGRFGEAF
v_gene: TRBV9; j_gene: TRBJ2-1; CDR3aa: ASSVVGQGYGRHEQF
v_gene: TRBV12-3/TRBV12-4; j_gene: TRBJ2-1; CDR3aa: ASSTGLPVGQF
v_gene: TRBV18; j_gene: TRBJ2-1; CDR3aa: ASSPNGADEQF
v_gene: TRBV4-1; j_gene: TRBJ1-6; CDR3aa: ASSRGGQGWDSPLH
v_gene: TRBV7-2; j_gene: TRBJ2-3; CDR3aa: ASSLARSGDTQY
v_gene: TRBV7-8; j_gene: TRBJ2-1; CDR3aa: ASSPRVTVEQF
v_gene: TRBV18; j_gene: TRBJ2-7; CDR3aa: ASSPGRVSSYEQY
v_gene: TRBV20-1; j_gene: TRBJ1-5; CDR3aa: SASRGVNQPQH
v_gene: TRBV5-1; j_gene: TRBJ2-3; CDR3aa: ASSLWGIAPDTQY
v_gene: TRBV18; j_gene: TRBJ2-5; CDR3aa: ASSPGGQLETQY
v_gene: TRBV7-9; j_gene: TRBJ1-1; CDR3aa: ASSQSGTEAF
v_gene: TRBV5-5; j_gene: TRBJ2-5; CDR3aa: ACGFRGTETQY
v_gene: TRBV27; j_gene: TRBJ2-6; CDR3aa: ASMRFGANVLT
v_gene: TRBV7-9; j_gene: TRBJ2-3; CDR3aa: AQDPGLGDTQY
v_gene: TRBV5-8; j_gene: TRBJ2-7; CDR3aa: ASSLDRGLIYEQY
v_gene: TRBV29-1; j_gene: TRBJ2-2; CDR3aa: SVDPGENTGELF
v_gene: TRBV12-3/TRBV12-4; j_gene: TRBJ1-4; CDR3aa: ASSLETGDEKLF
v_gene: TRBV7-9; j_gene: TRBJ2-4; CDR3aa: ASSLTWRSNIQY
v_gene: TRBV3-1; j_gene: TRBJ2-1; CDR3aa: ASSQVGSYNEQF
v_gene: TRBV5-1; j_gene: TRBJ1-5; CDR3aa: ASSQSGSGSGQPQH
v_gene: TRBV7-2; j_gene: TRBJ2-7; CDR3aa: ASSYTSGGYEQY
v_gene: TRBV5-1; j_gene: TRBJ1-4; CDR3aa: ASSLQGAFEKLF
v_gene: TRBV7-8; j_gene: TRBJ2-2; CDR3aa: ASSRGPGQGVAGELF
v_gene: TRBV5-1; j_gene: TRBJ1-1; CDR3aa: ASSDPGWNTEAF
v_gene: TRBV27; j_gene: TRBJ1-2; CDR3aa: ASTPGEGGGYT
v_gene: TRBV30; j_gene: TRBJ2-7; CDR3aa: AWSVKYEQY
v_gene: TRBV5-1; j_gene: TRBJ2-1; CDR3aa: ASSYPSGGAYGNEQF
v_gene: TRBV18; j_gene: TRBJ1-1; CDR3aa: ASSPPGKGEAF
v_gene: TRBV7-6; j_gene: TRBJ1-3; CDR3aa: ASSGVRGKGGNTIY
v_gene: TRBV7-3; j_gene: TRBJ1-4; CDR3aa: ASKGGRTGLEKLF
v_gene: TRBV6-1; j_gene: TRBJ1-5; CDR3aa: ASSPNPADNDQPQH
v_gene: TRBV18; j_gene: TRBJ2-1; CDR3aa: ASSPPRSYNEQF
v_gene: TRBV28; j_gene: TRBJ1-2; CDR3aa: ASSPHRDGYGYT
v_gene: TRBV7-2; j_gene: TRBJ1-3; CDR3aa: ASSYIAGNTIY